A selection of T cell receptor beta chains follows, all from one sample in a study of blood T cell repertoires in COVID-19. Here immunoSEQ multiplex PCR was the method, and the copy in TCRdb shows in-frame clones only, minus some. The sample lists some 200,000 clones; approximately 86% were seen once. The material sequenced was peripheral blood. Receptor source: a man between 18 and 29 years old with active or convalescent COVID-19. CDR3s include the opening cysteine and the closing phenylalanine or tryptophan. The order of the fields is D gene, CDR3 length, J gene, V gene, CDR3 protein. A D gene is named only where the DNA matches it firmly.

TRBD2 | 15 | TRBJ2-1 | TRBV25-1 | CASSAPGLAGVGQFF
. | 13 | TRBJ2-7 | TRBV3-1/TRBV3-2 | CASRPRADYEQYF
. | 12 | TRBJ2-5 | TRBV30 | CAWSSQQETQYF
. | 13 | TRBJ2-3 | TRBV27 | CASSMERTDTQYF
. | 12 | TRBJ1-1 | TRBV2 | CASTNGNREAFF
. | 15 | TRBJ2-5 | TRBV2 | CASRTRWRDRETQYF
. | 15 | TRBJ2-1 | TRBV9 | CASSVTLAPEDEQFF
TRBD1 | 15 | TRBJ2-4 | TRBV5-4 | CASSPGQGTKNIQYF
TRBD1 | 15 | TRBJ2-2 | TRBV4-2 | CASSVHRDSAGELFF
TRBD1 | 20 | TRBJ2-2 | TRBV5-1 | CASSLGPGQGVGWNAGELFF
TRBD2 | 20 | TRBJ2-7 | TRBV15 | CATSKKRTSGRGRYIHEQYF
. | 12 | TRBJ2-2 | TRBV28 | CASRAQTGELFF
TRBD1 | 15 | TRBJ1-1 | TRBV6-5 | CASSYRGQGNTEAFF
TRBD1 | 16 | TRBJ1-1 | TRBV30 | CAWSQLTGGPNTEAFF
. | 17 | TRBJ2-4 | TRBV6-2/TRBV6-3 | CASSYSSGSLAKNIQYF
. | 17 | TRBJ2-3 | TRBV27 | CASSGIAGTRSTDTQYF
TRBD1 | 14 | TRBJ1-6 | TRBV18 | CASSQGQYNSPLHF
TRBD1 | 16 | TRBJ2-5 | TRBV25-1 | CASSDRTGGDQETQYF
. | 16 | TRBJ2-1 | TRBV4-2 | CASSQGYPGNYNEQFF
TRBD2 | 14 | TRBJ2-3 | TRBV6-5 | CASSYGLAADTQYF
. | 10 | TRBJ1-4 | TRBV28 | CATEGGVLFF
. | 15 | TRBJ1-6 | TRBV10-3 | CATHLGGGSDSPLHF
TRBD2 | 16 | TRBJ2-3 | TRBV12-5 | CASGLLSGGGGDTQYF
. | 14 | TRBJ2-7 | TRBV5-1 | CASSLGGRIYEQYF
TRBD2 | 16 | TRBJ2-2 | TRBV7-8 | CASSFIPGLGEGELFF
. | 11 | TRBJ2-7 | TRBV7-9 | CASSRDYGQYF
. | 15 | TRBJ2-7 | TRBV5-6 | CASSWKPGLSYEQYF
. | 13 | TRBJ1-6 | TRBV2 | CASSEGVRAPLHF
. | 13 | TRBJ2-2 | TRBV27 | CASSLRASGELFF
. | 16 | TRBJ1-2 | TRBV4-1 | CASSQDPGGENYGYTF
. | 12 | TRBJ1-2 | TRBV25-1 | CASTGTNYGYTF
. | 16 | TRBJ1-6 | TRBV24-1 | CATSDFPGFMHSPLHF
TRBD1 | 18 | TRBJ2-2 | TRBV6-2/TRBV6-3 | CASSFRSRWDRLTGELFF
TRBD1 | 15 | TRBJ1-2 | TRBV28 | CASSLGRTGYYGYTF
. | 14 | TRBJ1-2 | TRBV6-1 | CASSEAKGDYGYTF
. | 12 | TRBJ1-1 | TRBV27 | CASSLLGGEAFF
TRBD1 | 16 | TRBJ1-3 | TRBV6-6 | CASSRGQGAPGNTIYF
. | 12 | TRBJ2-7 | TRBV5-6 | CASNYNSYEQYF
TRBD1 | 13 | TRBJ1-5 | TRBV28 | CASSLGTGEPQHF
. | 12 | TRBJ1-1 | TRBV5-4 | CASSFRNTEAFF
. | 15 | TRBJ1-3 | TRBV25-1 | CASSPPGGTGLTIYF
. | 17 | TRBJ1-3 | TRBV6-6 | CASSPSVTGSSGNTIYF
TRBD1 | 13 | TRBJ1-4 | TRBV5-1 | CASSTTGPEKLFF
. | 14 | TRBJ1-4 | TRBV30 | CAWRKQGTNEKLFF
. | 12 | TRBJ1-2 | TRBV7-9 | CASSPGVYGYTF
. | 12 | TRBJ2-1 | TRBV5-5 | CASSLRSNEQFF
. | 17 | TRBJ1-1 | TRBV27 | CASSLEGVYQSRTEAFF
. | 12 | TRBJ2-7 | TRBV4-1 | CASSQTGYEQYF
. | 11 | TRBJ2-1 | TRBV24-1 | CATSTYNEQFF
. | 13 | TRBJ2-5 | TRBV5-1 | CASSLPLQETQYF